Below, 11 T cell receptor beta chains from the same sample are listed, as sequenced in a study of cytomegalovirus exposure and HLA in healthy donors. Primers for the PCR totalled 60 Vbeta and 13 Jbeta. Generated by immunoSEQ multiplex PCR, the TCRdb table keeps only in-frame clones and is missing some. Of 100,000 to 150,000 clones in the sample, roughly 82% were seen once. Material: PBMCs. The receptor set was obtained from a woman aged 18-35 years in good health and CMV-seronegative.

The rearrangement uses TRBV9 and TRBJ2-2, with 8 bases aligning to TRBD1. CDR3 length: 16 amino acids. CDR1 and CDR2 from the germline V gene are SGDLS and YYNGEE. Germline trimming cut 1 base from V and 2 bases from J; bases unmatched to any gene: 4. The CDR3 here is CASSVSGQANTGELFF. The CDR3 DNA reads TGTGCCAGCAGCGTATCGGGACAGGCTAACACCGGGGAGCTGTTTTTT.

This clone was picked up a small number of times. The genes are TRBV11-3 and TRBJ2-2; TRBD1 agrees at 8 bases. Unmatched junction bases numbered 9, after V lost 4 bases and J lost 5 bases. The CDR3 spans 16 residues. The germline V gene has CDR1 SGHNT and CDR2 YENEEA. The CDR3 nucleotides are TGTGCCAGCAGCTCAGGGGGCAGGGTCAGGACCGGGGAGCTGTTTTTT. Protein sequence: CASSSGGRVRTGELFF.

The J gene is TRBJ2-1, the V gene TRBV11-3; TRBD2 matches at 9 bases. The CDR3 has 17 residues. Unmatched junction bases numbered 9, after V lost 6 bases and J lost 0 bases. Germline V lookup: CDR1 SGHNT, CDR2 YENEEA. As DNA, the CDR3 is TGTGCCAGCAGTACCTCTCTGCGGGAGGGCTCCTACAATGAGCAGTTCTTC. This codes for CASSTSLREGSYNEQFF. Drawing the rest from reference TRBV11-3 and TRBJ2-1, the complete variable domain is EAGVVQSPRYKIIEKKQPVAFWCNPISGHNTLYWYLQNLGQGPELLIRYENEEAVDDSQLPKDRFSAERLKGVDSTLKIQPAELGDSAVYLCASSTSLREGSYNEQFFGPGTRLTVL.

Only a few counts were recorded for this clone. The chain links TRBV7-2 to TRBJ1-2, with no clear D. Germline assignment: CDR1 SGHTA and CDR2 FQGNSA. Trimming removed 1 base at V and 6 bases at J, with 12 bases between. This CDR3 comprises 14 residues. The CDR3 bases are TGTGCCAGCAGCTTAGATTGGGCTGCTAATGGCTACACCTTC. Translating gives CASSLDWAANGYTF.

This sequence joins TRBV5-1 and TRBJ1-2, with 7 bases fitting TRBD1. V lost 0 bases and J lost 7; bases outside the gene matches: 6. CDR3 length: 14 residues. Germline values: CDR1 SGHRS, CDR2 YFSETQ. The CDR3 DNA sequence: TGCGCCAGCAGCTTGGTTCTAGGGGGCCGTGGCTACACCTTC. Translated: CASSLVLGGRGYTF.

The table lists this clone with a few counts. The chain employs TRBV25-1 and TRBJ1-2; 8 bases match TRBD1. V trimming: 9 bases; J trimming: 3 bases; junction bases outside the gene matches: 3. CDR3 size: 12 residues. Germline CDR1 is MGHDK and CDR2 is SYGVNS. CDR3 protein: CASKTGDYGYTF. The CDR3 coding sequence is TGTGCCAGTAAGACAGGGGACTATGGCTACACCTTC.

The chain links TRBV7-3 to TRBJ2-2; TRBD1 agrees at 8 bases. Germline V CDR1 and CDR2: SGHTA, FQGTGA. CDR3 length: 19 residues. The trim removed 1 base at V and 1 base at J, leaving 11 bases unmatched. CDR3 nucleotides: TGTGCCAGCAGCTTAAGGCCGGGACAGGTTAACGGGAACACCGGGGAGCTGTTTTTT. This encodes CASSLRPGQVNGNTGELFF. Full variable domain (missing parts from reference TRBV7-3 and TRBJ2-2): GAGVSQTPSNKVTEKGKYVELRCDPISGHTALYWYRQSLGQGPEFLIYFQGTGAADDSGLPNDRFFAVRPEGSVSTLKIQRTERGDSAVYLCASSLRPGQVNGNTGELFFGEGSRLTVL.

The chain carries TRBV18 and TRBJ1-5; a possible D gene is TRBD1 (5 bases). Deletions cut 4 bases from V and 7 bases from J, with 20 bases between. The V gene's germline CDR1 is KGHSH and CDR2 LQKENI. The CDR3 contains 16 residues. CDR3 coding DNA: TGTGCCAGCTCACTCCTAGACGCGGGAGAGGGGCAGCCCCAGCATTTT. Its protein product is CASSLLDAGEGQPQHF.

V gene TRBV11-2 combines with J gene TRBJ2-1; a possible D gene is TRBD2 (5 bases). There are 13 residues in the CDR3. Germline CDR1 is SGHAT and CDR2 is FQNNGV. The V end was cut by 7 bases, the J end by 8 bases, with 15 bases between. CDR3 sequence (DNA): TGTGCCAGCACCTTCACTAGTTTCGATGAGCAGTTCTTC. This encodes CASTFTSFDEQFF.

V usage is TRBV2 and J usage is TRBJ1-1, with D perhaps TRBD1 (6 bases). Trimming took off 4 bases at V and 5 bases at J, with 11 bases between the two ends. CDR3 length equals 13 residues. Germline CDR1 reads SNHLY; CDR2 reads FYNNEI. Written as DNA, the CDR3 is TGTGCCAGCAGTGGGAGAAGGGGGACTGAAGCTTTCTTT. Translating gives CASSGRRGTEAFF.

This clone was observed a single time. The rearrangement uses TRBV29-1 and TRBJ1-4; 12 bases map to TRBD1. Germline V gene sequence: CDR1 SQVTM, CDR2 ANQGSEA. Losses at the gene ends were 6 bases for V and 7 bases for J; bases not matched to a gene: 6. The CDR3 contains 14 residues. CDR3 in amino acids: CSVGQGAGGEKLFF. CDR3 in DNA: TGCAGCGTGGGACAGGGGGCGGGTGGTGAAAAACTGTTTTTT.